The 32 T cell receptor beta chains below were found in one sample sequenced in a study of T-cell reconstitution after alpha-beta-depleted transplantation in children. Preparation of the TCRbeta library involved a method that used unique molecular identifiers. TCRdb reprocessed the PCR reads with MiXCR, giving one entry per CDR3 protein. The data hold a few hundred thousand distinct CDR3 sequences, with roughly 21% observed a single time. The sample consisted of PBMCs from the stem cell graft donor, taken from the stem cell graft. The receptors derive from a human donor who donated a stem cell graft to a child with acute myeloid leukemia.

This clonotype was seen repeatedly, ten times or more. The genes are TRBV29-1 and TRBJ2-1; 9 nucleotides line up with TRBD1. J gave up 0 bases and V 6 bases, and 6 bases lay outside the gene matches. The CDR3 runs 15 residues. Germline V CDR1 and CDR2: SQVTM, ANQGSEA. The CDR3 coding sequence is TGCAGCGTGCATGGGACAGGGAGCTCCTACAATGAGCAGTTCTTC. This codes for CSVHGTGSSYNEQFF.

J is TRBJ1-2 and V is TRBV7-9; perhaps TRBD1 as D (5 bases). The CDR3 consists of 13 residues. Between the trimmed V and J ends, which lost 3 bases and 4 bases, there was a span of 9 bases. Germline V gives CDR1 SEHNR, CDR2 FQNEAQ (reference sequence). This CDR3 is CASSFRDGYGYTF. The CDR3 DNA follows: TGTGCCAGCAGCTTCAGGGACGGCTATGGCTACACCTTC. Drawing the rest from reference TRBV7-9 and TRBJ1-2, the complete variable domain is DTGVSQNPRHKITKRGQNVTFRCDPISEHNRLYWYRQTLGQGPEFLTYFQNEAQLEKSRLLSDRFSAERPKGSFSTLEIQRTEQGDSAMYLCASSFRDGYGYTFGSGTRLTVV.

The chain recombines TRBV5-5 with TRBJ2-1, with 8 bases identical to TRBD2. CDR1 SGHKS and CDR2 YYEKEE come from the germline V gene (reference sequence). The trim removed 1 base at V and 0 bases at J, leaving 9 bases unmatched. CDR3 size: 18 residues. The chain's CDR3 is CASSLWKAGVSSYNEQFF. The CDR3 DNA reads as TGTGCCAGCAGCTTGTGGAAAGCGGGAGTAAGCTCCTACAATGAGCAGTTCTTC.

The J gene is TRBJ1-2, the V gene TRBV4-3; D is unclear. The V end was cut by 1 base, the J end by 2 bases, with 11 bases between. Germline V gene lookup returns CDR1 LGHNA and CDR2 YSLEER. The CDR3 runs 15 residues. The CDR3 coding sequence is TGCGCCAGCAGCCAAGGGTTCGGGTTGAACTATGGCTACACCTTC. Translation gives CASSQGFGLNYGYTF.

This clonotype turned up a few times. The V and J genes are TRBV6-4 and TRBJ2-3, with TRBD2 matching over 7 bases. V was pared by 4 bases and J by 4 bases, with 5 bases of the junction left unmatched. The CDR3 runs to 14 residues. From germline, CDR1 is MRHNA and CDR2 SNTAGT. CDR3 coding DNA: TGTGCCAGCAGTGGATCTAGCGGAGCAGATACGCAGTATTTT. Translated: CASSGSSGADTQYF.

The genes are TRBV21-1 and TRBJ2-3. TRBV21-1 is reported as a pseudogene. The length of the CDR3 is 13 residues. For the CDR3, the DNA is TGTGCCAGCAGCAAAGGCAAGCGAGATCCGCAGTATTTT. Encoded protein: CASSKGKRDPQYF.

This chain uses TRBV28 with TRBJ2-3; the D gene is possibly TRBD2 (5 bases). V gave up 3 bases and J gave up 3 bases, with 10 bases separating them. The CDR3 contains 14 residues. Looked up from germline, CDR1 is MDHEN and CDR2 is SYDVKM. The CDR3 bases are TGTGCCAGCAGTTTGCACGGGATAACAGATACGCAGTATTTT. Translating gives CASSLHGITDTQYF.

This clonotype was detected only a few times. This chain links TRBV11-2 with TRBJ2-7, with a possible D match to TRBD2 (6 bases). Trimming shortened V by 5 bases and J by 4 bases, and 21 bases separated the two germline ends. The CDR3 loop spans 16 amino acids. The germline gives CDR1 SGHAT, CDR2 FQNNGV. CDR3 residues: CASSPVLAGTGYEQYF. CDR3 DNA sequence: TGTGCCAGCAGCCCAGTACTCGCGGGAACGGGGTACGAGCAGTACTTC.

This clonotype was seen only a few times. The chain couples TRBV11-2 to TRBJ1-1; D not resolved. This CDR3 is 11 amino acids long. V lost 2 bases, J lost 5 bases, and 3 bases lay in between. CDR1 is SGHAT and CDR2 is FQNNGV in the germline V gene. The CDR3 nucleotides read TGTGCCAGCAGCTTAATTACTGAAGCTTTCTTT. Translated: CASSLITEAFF.

This chain joins TRBV28 and TRBJ2-7; maybe TRBD2 (5 bases). With 3 bases removed from V and 2 bases from J, the gap between germline ends came to 14 bases. The CDR3 sequence is 15 residues long. CDR1 and CDR2 from the germline V gene are MDHEN and SYDVKM. The CDR3 sequence is CASSFLLDPAYEQYF. Written as DNA, the CDR3 is TGTGCCAGCAGTTTTTTACTAGACCCAGCCTACGAGCAGTACTTC.

The rearrangement uses TRBV11-2 and TRBJ2-3, with TRBD2 matching over 9 bases. Trimming took 4 bases from V and 9 from J; bases not matched to a gene: 17. There are 17 residues in the CDR3. CDR1 and CDR2 from the germline V gene are SGHAT and FQNNGV. The CDR3 DNA reads as TGTGCCAGCAGCTCCAGTCGGGCGGGAGGGATGTCCCGAACGCAGTATTTT. The encoded protein is CASSSSRAGGMSRTQYF.

This clonotype was recorded many times. The CDR3 region is CSARVVEAGLYEQYF. The CDR3 nucleotides read TGCAGTGCTAGGGTCGTGGAGGCAGGCCTCTACGAGCAGTACTTC. V and J are TRBV20-1 and TRBJ2-7; D possibly corresponds to TRBD2 (5 bases). CDR1 is DFQATT, CDR2 SNEGSKA, per germline (reference sequence). Trimming left V 3 bases short and J 3 bases short, with 18 bases between. This CDR3 has 15 amino acids.

This clonotype has just a few counts. The rearrangement links TRBV12-3 or TRBV12-4 to TRBJ2-4; D unresolved. The CDR3 runs to 14 residues. Trimming took 3 bases from V and 1 from J, leaving 7 bases between them. The CDR3 reads CASSFVSAKNIQYF. CDR3 DNA sequence: TGTGCCAGCAGTTTCGTGAGTGCCAAAAACATTCAGTACTTC.

The rearrangement joins TRBV7-9 to TRBJ2-7, with a weak D call TRBD1 (6 bases). The CDR3 contains 13 residues. V lost 6 bases to trimming and J lost 6 bases, with 15 bases between them. Germline V lookup: CDR1 SEHNR, CDR2 FQNEAQ (reference sequence). CDR3 DNA sequence: TGTGCCAGCAGATCCTCTTCCAGGGGCGAGCAGTACTTC. It specifies CASRSSSRGEQYF. Using reference TRBV7-9 and TRBJ2-7 for the parts outside the CDR3, the full variable domain is DTGVSQNPRHKITKRGQNVTFRCDPISEHNRLYWYRQTLGQGPEFLTYFQNEAQLEKSRLLSDRFSAERPKGSFSTLEIQRTEQGDSAMYLCASRSSSRGEQYFGPGTRLTVT.

This clonotype was recorded a few times. The chain employs TRBV5-1 and TRBJ2-1; TRBD1 agrees at 10 bases. Germline V gives CDR1 SGHRS, CDR2 YFSETQ. V lost 0 bases to trimming and J lost 7 bases; unmatched junction nucleotides: 4. This CDR3 region has 15 residues. CDR3 bases: TGCGCCAGCAGCTTGGTGGTGGACAGGGGGAATGAGCAGTTCTTC. It is translated as CASSLVVDRGNEQFF.

This rearrangement joins TRBV28 to TRBJ1-2, with TRBD1 matching 7 bases. V gave up 2 bases and J gave up 7 bases; unmatched junction bases: 10. Germline loops: CDR1 MDHEN, CDR2 SYDVKM. There are 15 residues in the CDR3. CDR3 DNA sequence: TGTGCCAGCAGTTTAGTTAGGGGGCGCGAGTCTGGCTACACCTTC. This translates into CASSLVRGRESGYTF.

The chain is built from TRBV27 and TRBJ2-1; 8 bases match TRBD2. Germline V gene lookup returns CDR1 MNHEY and CDR2 SMNVEV (reference sequence). CDR3 size: 14 residues. Trimming cost V 7 bases and J 7 bases; bases outside gene matches: 9. The CDR3 DNA follows: TGTGCCAGCAATTACGGGGGGGCCAGGAATGAGCAGTTCTTC. Encoded protein: CASNYGGARNEQFF.

This clonotype occurred a few times. The rearrangement joins TRBV29-1 to TRBJ2-1; TRBD2 matches 13 bases. Germline assignment: CDR1 SQVTM and CDR2 ANQGSEA. V lost 8 bases and J lost 15; bases outside the gene matches: 16. CDR3 length equals 14 residues. CDR3 protein: CSTEGLAGAPVRFF. CDR3 coding DNA: TGCAGCACCGAAGGACTAGCGGGAGCCCCTGTTCGGTTCTTC.

This chain connects TRBV4-1 to TRBJ2-1; 9 bases agree with TRBD2. With V trimmed by 0 bases and J by 2 bases, 8 bases remained unmatched. The CDR3 runs 18 residues. The germline CDR1 and CDR2 sequences are MGHRA and YSYEKL. The CDR3 sequence: CASSQDHPSGNPYNEQFF. CDR3 bases: TGCGCCAGCAGCCAAGATCATCCTAGCGGGAACCCCTACAATGAGCAGTTCTTC.

Many counts were recorded for this clonotype. The chain uses TRBV29-1 and TRBJ2-1, with D perhaps TRBD1 (5 bases). This CDR3 is 14 amino acids long. In germline, CDR1 is SQVTM, CDR2 ANQGSEA. V was cut by 3 bases and J by 3 bases, with 12 bases left in between. CDR3 sequence reads: CSVDGVGVYNEQFF. In nucleotides, the CDR3 is TGCAGCGTTGATGGGGTAGGGGTCTACAATGAGCAGTTCTTC.

This chain joins TRBV5-6 and TRBJ1-3; the D gene is possibly TRBD1 (6 bases). Germline V gene lookup returns CDR1 SGHDT and CDR2 YYEEEE. V gave up 4 bases and J gave up 3 bases, with 14 bases separating them. This CDR3 comprises 15 residues. CDR3 residues: CASSPTGYGGNTIYF. The CDR3 nucleotides are TGTGCCAGCAGCCCCACAGGGTATGGTGGAAACACCATATATTTT. Drawing the rest from reference TRBV5-6 and TRBJ1-3, the complete variable domain is DAGVTQSPTHLIKTRGQQVTLRCSPKSGHDTVSWYQQALGQGPQFIFQYYEEEERQRGNFPDRFSGHQFPNYSSELNVNALLLGDSALYLCASSPTGYGGNTIYFGEGSWLTVV.

This clonotype was detected many times. The chain carries TRBV4-1 and TRBJ2-7; D remains ambiguous. The CDR3 spans 15 residues. The germline V gene encodes CDR1 MGHRA and CDR2 YSYEKL. Trimming took off 1 base at V and 4 bases at J, with 14 bases between the two ends. CDR3 sequence: CASSQVSGSGYEQYF. CDR3 DNA: TGCGCCAGCAGCCAAGTAAGTGGTTCAGGATACGAGCAGTACTTC.

The chain couples TRBV12-3 or TRBV12-4 to TRBJ2-4, with D perhaps matching TRBD1 or TRBD2 (6 bases each). This CDR3 has 13 residues. Trimming shortened V by 4 bases and J by 11 bases, and 15 bases separated the two germline ends. In DNA, the CDR3 is TGTGCCAGCAGTTCCGGGGGCGTCGGGTTTCAGTACTTC. It codes for CASSSGGVGFQYF.

CDR3 residues: CASSQDGTGRETQYF. The CDR3 nucleotides read TGCGCCAGCAGCCAAGATGGGACAGGGAGGGAGACCCAGTACTTC. V and J are TRBV4-1 and TRBJ2-5; TRBD1 matches at 9 bases. Germline trimming cut 0 bases from V and 5 bases from J; bases unmatched to any gene: 4. Germline V gives CDR1 MGHRA, CDR2 YSYEKL. The CDR3 runs to 15 residues.

This clonotype came up many times. V gene TRBV20-1 combines with J gene TRBJ2-7; 9 nucleotides line up with TRBD2. V gave up 5 bases and J gave up 0 bases; unmatched junction bases: 5. This CDR3 comprises 14 residues. CDR1 is DFQATT, CDR2 SNEGSKA, per germline (reference sequence). CDR3 DNA: TGCAGTGCTCGGACTAGCGCTCTCTCCTACGAGCAGTACTTC. This sequence encodes CSARTSALSYEQYF.

Ten or more counts support this clonotype. Here the CDR3 reads CASSLTGTGSYGYTF. The DNA of the CDR3 is TGTGCCAGCAGCTTAACCGGGACAGGGTCTTATGGCTACACCTTC. The chain is built from TRBV7-2 and TRBJ1-2; 9 bases align to TRBD1. CDR3 size: 15 residues. CDR1 is SGHTA, CDR2 FQGNSA, per germline. Trimming at V came to 2 bases and at J to 5 bases, leaving 6 bases not matched to a gene.

This clonotype was seen at least ten times. This sequence joins TRBV7-8 and TRBJ2-3; D is unclear. Trimming left V 4 bases short and J 5 bases short, with 7 bases between. Germline V gene lookup returns CDR1 SGHVS and CDR2 FQNEAQ. This CDR3 contains 12 residues. The CDR3 protein is CASSSDLDTQYF. The CDR3 DNA sequence: TGTGCCAGCAGCTCAGACCTAGATACGCAGTATTTT.

In this sample, this clonotype turned up a few times. The rearrangement links TRBV18 to TRBJ2-1; 8 bases fit TRBD1. CDR1 is KGHSH, CDR2 LQKENI, per germline. Trimming at V came to 1 base and at J to 9 bases, leaving 5 bases not matched to a gene. The CDR3 covers 14 residues. For the CDR3, the DNA is TGTGCCAGCTCACCACTTCCTACAGGGGGTGAGCAGTTCTTC. Translating it yields CASSPLPTGGEQFF.

This clonotype was recorded many times. The chain links TRBV20-1 to TRBJ2-5; D is ambiguous. Germline loops: CDR1 DFQATT, CDR2 SNEGSKA (reference sequence). V lost 6 bases and J lost 5, with 16 bases in between. The CDR3 contains 13 residues. Here the CDR3 reads CSAPLPGRETQYF. The CDR3, as DNA: TGCAGTGCCCCACTACCCGGGCGGGAGACCCAGTACTTC.

There are a few counts of this clonotype. The gene calls are TRBV29-1 and TRBJ2-1, with 7 bases that match TRBD2. J lost 13 bases, V lost 5 bases, and 5 bases had no gene match. This CDR3 is built from 10 residues. Looked up from germline, CDR1 is SQVTM and CDR2 is ANQGSEA. CDR3 protein: CSVLRDYQFF. The CDR3 nucleotides are TGCAGCGTTCTCCGGGACTATCAGTTCTTC.

This clonotype was observed a handful of times. The V call is TRBV5-1, the J call TRBJ2-7, with 7 nucleotides matching TRBD2. In germline, CDR1 is SGHRS, CDR2 YFSETQ. The CDR3 sequence is 13 residues long. Trimming took 5 bases from V and 2 from J; bases not matched to a gene: 4. The CDR3 bases are TGCGCCAGCAGGGAGCGGGAACCCTACGAGCAGTACTTC. Translating it yields CASREREPYEQYF.

Remarks on this clonotype: Since the CDR3 does not end with the conserved phenylalanine or tryptophan, this likely comes from a read error. The gene calls are TRBV12-3 or TRBV12-4 and TRBJ1-5; 8 bases line up with TRBD1. V shed 7 bases, J shed 11 bases, and the junction held 13 bases outside the gene matches. The CDR3 has 14 amino acids. CDR3 protein: CASTSGTGYLSQHY. The CDR3 coding sequence is TGTGCCAGCACCTCTGGGACAGGTTACTTGTCCCAGCATTAT.